The clone carrying this TCR beta chain was detected only once. Antigen specificity is unknown. This specimen comes from a study of CD4 T cell repertoires in COVID-19. Study in general: After 9 to 11 days of IL-2 expansion, CFSE-low cells were relabeled and restimulated with other coronavirus spikes. Study-wide points: Suggested intraclonal diversification: top SARS-CoV-2-reactive clonotypes appeared in two or three memory subsets.

Sequencing was done directly on freshly isolated, uncultured memory T cells. This CDR3 is 16 amino acids long. In germline, CDR1 is SGHNT, CDR2 YYREEE (reference sequence). The trim removed 4 bases at V and 6 bases at J, leaving 15 bases unmatched. The table came from immunoSEQ multiplex PCR; TCRdb's copy has only in-frame clones and leaves some out. The sample has about 22,000 clones; around nine tenths are singletons. This clonotype was obtained from a human donor who had COVID-19. Here the sequenced sample was central memory CD4+ T cells from blood, taken before the COVID-19 pandemic. The chain joins TRBV5-4 to TRBJ2-7; 8 nucleotides line up with TRBD2. The CDR3, as DNA: TGTGCCAGCAGCCCCAACCCCAGCGGGAGTTGGGTCGAGCAGTACTTC. This encodes CASSPNPSGSWVEQYF.